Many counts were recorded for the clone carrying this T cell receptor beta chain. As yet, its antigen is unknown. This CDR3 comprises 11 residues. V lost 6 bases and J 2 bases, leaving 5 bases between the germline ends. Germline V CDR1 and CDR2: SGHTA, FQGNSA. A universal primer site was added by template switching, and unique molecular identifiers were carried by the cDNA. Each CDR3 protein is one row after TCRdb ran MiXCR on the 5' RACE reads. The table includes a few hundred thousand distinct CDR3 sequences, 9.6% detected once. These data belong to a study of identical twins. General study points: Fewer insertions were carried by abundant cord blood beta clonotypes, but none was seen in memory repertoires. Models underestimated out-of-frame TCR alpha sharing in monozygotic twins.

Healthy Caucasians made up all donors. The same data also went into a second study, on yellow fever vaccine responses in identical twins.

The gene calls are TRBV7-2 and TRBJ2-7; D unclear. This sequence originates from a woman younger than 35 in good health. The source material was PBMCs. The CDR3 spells CASSMAYEQYF. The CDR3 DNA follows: TGTGCCAGCAGTATGGCCTACGAGCAGTACTTC.